These 21 T cell receptor beta chains came from one sample sequenced in a study of T cell responses to AZD1222 COVID-19 vaccine. This table comes from immunoSEQ multiplex PCR, and its TCRdb copy is limited to in-frame clones, with some not included. The sample has around 90,000 clones, roughly 88% seen once; the top ten hold roughly 13%. This sample comprised peripheral blood, obtained on day 0 of AZD1222 vaccination. These receptor sequences come from an adult in good health.

The V call is TRBV19, the J call TRBJ2-2; D is undetermined. The CDR3 spans 14 residues. V lost 6 bases, J lost 0 bases, and 8 bases lay in between. Germline loops: CDR1 LNHDA, CDR2 SQIVND (reference sequence). In DNA form, the CDR3 reads TGTGCCAGTAGAACGGGTTCGAACACCGGGGAGCTGTTTTTT. It specifies CASRTGSNTGELFF.

The rearrangement links TRBV30 to TRBJ1-4; TRBD1 matches 7 bases. Germline V lookup: CDR1 GTSNPN, CDR2 SVGIG (reference sequence). There are 13 residues in the CDR3. V shed 5 bases and J 5 bases; nucleotides not matched to a gene: 5. The CDR3 loop reads CAWGGRGNEKLFF. The CDR3 DNA reads as TGTGCCTGGGGGGGCAGGGGGAATGAAAAACTGTTTTTT.

This chain connects TRBV7-2 to TRBJ1-2, with 10 bases fitting TRBD1. This CDR3 is 15 amino acids long. Germline CDR1 is SGHTA and CDR2 is FQGNSA. With V trimmed by 1 base and J by 5 bases, 4 bases remained unmatched. CDR3 sequence (DNA): TGTGCCAGCAGCTTAGATAGGACAGGGGGTTATGGCTACACCTTC. It codes for CASSLDRTGGYGYTF.

The chain combines TRBV6-5 with TRBJ1-1; 7 bases fit TRBD1. Germline CDR1 and CDR2: MNHEY and SVGAGI. The junction had 4 bases not matched to a gene; V was cut back by 5 bases and J by 4 bases. The CDR3 sequence is 13 residues long. CDR3 protein: CASSTDRTTEAFF. CDR3 nucleotide sequence: TGTGCCAGCAGTACGGACAGGACCACTGAAGCTTTCTTT.

The J gene is TRBJ2-2, the V gene TRBV23-1, with TRBD1 matching 7 bases. TRBV23-1 carries the ORF label, with uncertain function. V was pared by 2 bases and J by 0 bases, with 18 bases of the junction left unmatched. CDR3 length: 21 amino acids. The CDR3 DNA reads TGCGCCAGCAGTCAACCGGACAGGCTCTCCTATCCGCCTTCGAACACCGGGGAGCTGTTTTTT. The encoded protein is CASSQPDRLSYPPSNTGELFF.

CDR3 sequence: CAWGKTGARFGELFF. CDR3 in DNA: TGTGCCTGGGGAAAGACAGGGGCCAGATTCGGGGAGCTGTTTTTT. The rearrangement joins TRBV30 to TRBJ2-2; 8 bases line up with TRBD1. After removal of 5 bases from V and 7 bases from J, the junction contained 12 bases not matched to a gene. The CDR3 runs to 15 residues. Germline assignment: CDR1 GTSNPN and CDR2 SVGIG (reference sequence).

The sample holds one count of this clone. This sequence joins TRBV10-3 and TRBJ1-4; TRBD1 might be the D (6 bases). Deletions cut 2 bases from V and 4 bases from J, with 8 bases between. The CDR3 runs 14 residues. In germline, CDR1 is ENHRY, CDR2 SYGVKD. The CDR3 protein is CAISETGNNEKLFF. The CDR3 bases are TGTGCCATCAGTGAGACAGGGAATAATGAAAAACTGTTTTTT.

The chain employs TRBV6-6 and TRBJ2-3; D gene uncertain. CDR1 and CDR2 (germline): MNHNY, SVGAGI (reference sequence). The CDR3 loop spans 15 amino acids. V lost 6 bases and J lost 3, with 16 bases in between. In nucleotides, the CDR3 is TGTGCCAGCAGAGACCGTGCGGTTGTAACAGATACGCAGTATTTT. This gives the protein CASRDRAVVTDTQYF.

The rearrangement uses TRBV3-1 (or the pseudogene TRBV3-2) and TRBJ2-7, with D tentatively TRBD1 or TRBD2 (5 bases each). CDR3 length equals 14 residues. Between the trimmed V and J ends, which lost 2 bases and 3 bases, there was a span of 11 bases. Germline CDR1 is LGHDT and CDR2 is YNNKEL (reference sequence). As DNA, the CDR3 is TGTGCCAGCAGCCAACAGGGTGGGGGCTACGAGCAGTACTTC. Its translation: CASSQQGGGYEQYF.

The genes are TRBV3-1 (or the pseudogene TRBV3-2) and TRBJ1-2; D not resolved. CDR1 is LGHDT, CDR2 YNNKEL, per germline (reference sequence). The CDR3 contains 14 residues. Trimming removed 3 bases from V and 2 bases from J, with 10 bases in between. DNA of the CDR3: TGTGCCAGCAGCCAGTATGAGGAAAACTATGGCTACACCTTC. This sequence encodes CASSQYEENYGYTF.

V is TRBV6-1 and J is TRBJ2-7; tentatively, D is TRBD2 (5 bases). Trimming pared 2 bases from V and 6 bases from J, leaving 23 bases between. The CDR3 is 17 residues long. Per germline, CDR1 MNHNS and CDR2 SASEGT. CDR3 coding DNA: TGTGCCAGCAGTGAAAGATTAAACGGGGTGTCCGAGACCGAGCAGTACTTC. Translation gives CASSERLNGVSETEQYF.

This rearrangement joins TRBV5-1 to TRBJ2-1, with 8 bases identical to TRBD1. The trim removed 4 bases at V and 7 bases at J, leaving 13 bases unmatched. Germline CDR1 SGHRS, CDR2 YFSETQ. The CDR3 is made up of 16 amino acids. CDR3 residues: CASSVTFGQGGNEQFF. The CDR3 DNA sequence: TGCGCCAGCAGCGTCACTTTTGGACAGGGCGGTAATGAGCAGTTCTTC.

The J gene is TRBJ2-5, the V gene TRBV6-5; the match to TRBD2 covers 14 bases. This CDR3 comprises 16 residues. Trimming removed 0 bases from V and 5 bases from J; junction bases left unmatched: 2. Per the germline V gene, CDR1 is MNHEY and CDR2 is SVGAGI. In DNA, the CDR3 is TGTGCCAGCAGTTACTCGACTAGCGGGGGGGCTGAGACCCAGTACTTC. Translated: CASSYSTSGGAETQYF.

The chain employs TRBV29-1 and TRBJ2-7; 8 positions agree with TRBD1. Germline assignment: CDR1 SQVTM and CDR2 ANQGSEA. This CDR3 has 13 amino acids. J lost 6 bases, V lost 5 bases, and 9 bases had no gene match. CDR3 bases: TGCAGCGTTAGGACAGGGTCCCATCTCGAGCAGTACTTC. It encodes CSVRTGSHLEQYF.

The chain links TRBV6-5 to TRBJ1-2, with a possible D match to TRBD1 (5 bases). V was shortened by 10 bases and J by 8 bases, with 26 bases between the two germline ends. This CDR3 has 15 amino acids. Germline V gene sequence: CDR1 MNHEY, CDR2 SVGAGI. CDR3 nucleotides: TGTGCCACCGTAAAGCGGAGAGGGGTTGGCGGGGGCTACACCTTC. Its protein is CATVKRRGVGGGYTF.

The chain combines TRBV18 with TRBJ1-1; TRBD1 might be the D (6 bases). Trimming took off 6 bases at V and 4 bases at J, with 18 bases between the two ends. Germline V gene lookup returns CDR1 KGHSH and CDR2 LQKENI. CDR3 size: 15 residues. The CDR3 protein is CASSLDRLRATEAFF. Written as DNA, the CDR3 is TGTGCCAGCTCGCTAGACAGGTTAAGGGCCACTGAAGCTTTCTTT.

The J gene is TRBJ1-6, the V gene TRBV27; D not certain. The germline CDR1 and CDR2 sequences are MNHEY and SMNVEV (reference sequence). CDR3 length equals 16 residues. The germline V and J ends were trimmed by 4 bases and 6 bases, with 16 bases remaining between them. Here the CDR3 reads CASSYSRSPANSPLHF. The CDR3 DNA reads TGTGCCAGCAGTTACTCCCGGTCCCCGGCTAATTCACCCCTCCACTTT.

The chain has TRBV28 and TRBJ2-1; 9 bases are a match to TRBD2. Germline lookup yields CDR1 MDHEN and CDR2 SYDVKM. The CDR3 is made up of 15 amino acids. Trimming at V came to 7 bases and at J to 7 bases, leaving 11 bases not matched to a gene. The CDR3 nucleotides read TGTGCCAGCAAAGCCAGGGGTAGCGGGGGTAATGAGCAGTTCTTC. It is translated as CASKARGSGGNEQFF.

The chain joins TRBV5-4 to TRBJ2-1; a possible D gene is TRBD1 (6 bases). Germline CDR1 SGHNT, CDR2 YYREEE (reference sequence). V lost 0 bases to trimming and J lost 9 bases, with 7 bases between them. The CDR3 is made up of 12 amino acids. Here the CDR3 DNA reads TGTGCCAGCAGCTTGGTAGGGGGTGAGCAGTTCTTC. Its protein product is CASSLVGGEQFF.

The chain employs TRBV30 and TRBJ2-3, with TRBD1 matching 10 bases. V was clipped by 4 bases and J by 4 bases; unmatched bases: 2. Per germline, CDR1 GTSNPN and CDR2 SVGIG (reference sequence). The CDR3 loop spans 13 amino acids. DNA of the CDR3: TGTGCCTGGAAGGGACAGGGGCCAGATACGCAGTATTTT. This encodes CAWKGQGPDTQYF. The full variable domain, completed using reference TRBV30 and TRBJ2-3, is SQTIHQWPATLVQPVGSPLSLECTVEGTSNPNLYWYRQAAGRGLQLLFYSVGIGQISSEVPQNLSASRPQDRQFILSSKKLLLSDSGFYLCAWKGQGPDTQYFGPGTRLTVL.

This clone is a singleton in its sample. The genes are TRBV7-2 and TRBJ2-5; 10 positions match TRBD2. With V trimmed by 1 base and J by 5 bases, 4 bases remained unmatched. CDR3 length: 15 residues. The V gene's germline CDR1 is SGHTA and CDR2 FQGNSA. The DNA for the CDR3 is TGTGCCAGCAGCTTAGGCGGTAGCGGGGGGGAGACCCAGTACTTC. This codes for CASSLGGSGGETQYF.